The T cell receptor (beta chain) described here comes from a study of cytomegalovirus exposure and HLA in healthy donors. Study context: Previous work identified roughly 120 million unique TCR beta sequences from about 200 million T cells. Study-level findings and limits: As a later analysis showed, a missense DCLRE1C variant was linked to trimming of TCR beta V- and J-genes. Reported performance of the classifier showed diagnosis of cytomegalovirus status with high specificity and sensitivity.

Primers included in the PCR were 60 Vbeta and 13 Jbeta primers. Profiling relied on immunoSEQ multiplex PCR, and the TCRdb table lists in-frame clones only, not all of them. The data contain some 180,000 clones, 77% of them singletons. The CDR3 is made up of 16 amino acids. Germline trimming cut 4 bases from V and 3 bases from J; bases unmatched to any gene: 5. In germline, CDR1 is SEHNR, CDR2 FQNEAQ (reference sequence). Turning to this clone: Its antigen is still unknown.

The receptor's source is a woman aged 55-69 years in good health and CMV-seropositive. This chain uses TRBV7-9 with TRBJ1-4; 10 bases match TRBD1. The material sequenced was PBMCs. The CDR3 bases are TGTGCCAGCAGCTACGGGACAGGGGATGCTAATGAAAAACTGTTTTTT. Translation gives CASSYGTGDANEKLFF. Filled out from reference TRBV7-9 and TRBJ1-4, the complete variable domain reads DTGVSQNPRHKITKRGQNVTFRCDPISEHNRLYWYRQTLGQGPEFLTYFQNEAQLEKSRLLSDRFSAERPKGSFSTLEIQRTEQGDSAMYLCASSYGTGDANEKLFFGSGTQLSVL.